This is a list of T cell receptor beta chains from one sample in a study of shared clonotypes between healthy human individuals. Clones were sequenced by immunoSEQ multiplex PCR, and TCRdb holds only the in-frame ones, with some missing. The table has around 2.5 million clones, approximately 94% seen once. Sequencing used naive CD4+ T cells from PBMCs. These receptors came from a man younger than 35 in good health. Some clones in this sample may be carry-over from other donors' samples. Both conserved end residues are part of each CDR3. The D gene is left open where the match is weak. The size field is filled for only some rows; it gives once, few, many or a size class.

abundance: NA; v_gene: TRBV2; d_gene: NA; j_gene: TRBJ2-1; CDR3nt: TGTGCCAGCAGTGAGCGTGGCGGGGTACCCTACAATGAGCAGTTCTTC; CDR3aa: CASSERGGVPYNEQFF
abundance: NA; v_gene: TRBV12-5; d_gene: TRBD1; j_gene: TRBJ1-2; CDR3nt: TGTGCTAGTGGTTTGTCCTTCGGACAGGGGGCTAACGGCTACACCTTC; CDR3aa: CASGLSFGQGANGYTF
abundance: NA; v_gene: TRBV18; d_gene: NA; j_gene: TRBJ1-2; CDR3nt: TGTGCCAGCTCACCGCAGGGTCGAGAGGGCTACACCTTC; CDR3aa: CASSPQGREGYTF
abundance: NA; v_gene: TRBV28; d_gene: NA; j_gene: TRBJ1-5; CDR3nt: TGTGCCAGCAGTTTTTATCCGGGACATCCCCATTTT; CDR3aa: CASSFYPGHPHF
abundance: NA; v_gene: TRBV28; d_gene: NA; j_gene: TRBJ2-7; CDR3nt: TGTGCCAGCATAGGCAGGGTTTACGAGCAGTACTTC; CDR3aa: CASIGRVYEQYF
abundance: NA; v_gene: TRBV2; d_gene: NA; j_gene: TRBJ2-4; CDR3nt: TGTGCCAGCAGGGATACAAGGTCTGGAAACATTCAGTACTTC; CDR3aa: CASRDTRSGNIQYF
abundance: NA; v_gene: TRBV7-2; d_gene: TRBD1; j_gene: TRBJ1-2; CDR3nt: TGTGCCAGCGGGATCCTCGACAGGGCTCTTGGCTACACCTTC; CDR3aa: CASGILDRALGYTF
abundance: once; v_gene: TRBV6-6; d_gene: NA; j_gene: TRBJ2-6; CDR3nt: TGTGCCAGCAAAAAAGGGGAATTGGTTGGGGCCAACGTCCTGACTTTC; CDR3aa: CASKKGELVGANVLTF
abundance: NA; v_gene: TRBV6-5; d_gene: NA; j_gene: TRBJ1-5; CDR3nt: TGTGCCAGCAGTTACTCGAGGGGCAATCAGCCCCAGCATTTT; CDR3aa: CASSYSRGNQPQHF
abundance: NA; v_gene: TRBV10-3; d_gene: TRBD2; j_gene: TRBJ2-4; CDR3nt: TGTGCCATCAGTGAGACGCTCCGGATCACTAGCGGGAGTAGCATTCAGTACTTC; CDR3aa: CAISETLRITSGSSIQYF
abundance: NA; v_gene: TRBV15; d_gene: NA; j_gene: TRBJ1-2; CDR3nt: TGTGCCACCAGCAACAGAAACTATGGCTACACCTTC; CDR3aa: CATSNRNYGYTF
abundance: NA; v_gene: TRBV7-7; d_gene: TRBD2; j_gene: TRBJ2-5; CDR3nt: TGTGCCAGCAGCTTAGGAGGTCGGGGGGTAGAGACCCAGTACTTC; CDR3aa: CASSLGGRGVETQYF
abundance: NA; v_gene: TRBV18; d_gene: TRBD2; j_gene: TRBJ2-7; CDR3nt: TGTGCCAGCTCACCAGTCCCGGGGGGTAATAACTACGAGCAGTACTTC; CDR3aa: CASSPVPGGNNYEQYF
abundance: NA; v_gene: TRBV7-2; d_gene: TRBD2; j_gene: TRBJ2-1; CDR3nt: TGTGCCAGCAGCTTTGGTCTAGCGGGAGATGAGCAGTTCTTC; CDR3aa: CASSFGLAGDEQFF
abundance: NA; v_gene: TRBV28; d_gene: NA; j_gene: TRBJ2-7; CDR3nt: TGTGCCAGCAGTCTCGGGGGTGGGACAAGGGACGAGCAGTACTTC; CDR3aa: CASSLGGGTRDEQYF
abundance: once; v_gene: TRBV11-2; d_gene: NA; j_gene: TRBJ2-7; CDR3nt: TGTGCCAGCAGCTTAGCCCCGGCTATCACCTACGAGCAGTACTTC; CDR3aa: CASSLAPAITYEQYF
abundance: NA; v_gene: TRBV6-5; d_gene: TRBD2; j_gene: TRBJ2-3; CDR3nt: TGTGCCAGCCGTAGCGGGAGGCACACAGATACGCAGTATTTT; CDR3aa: CASRSGRHTDTQYF
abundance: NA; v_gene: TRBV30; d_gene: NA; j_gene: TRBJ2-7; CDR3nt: TGCTCCCTAAGGGGGTCACCAAACTACGAGCAGTACTTC; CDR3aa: CSLRGSPNYEQYF
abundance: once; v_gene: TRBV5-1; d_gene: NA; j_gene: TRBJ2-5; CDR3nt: TGCGCCAGCAGCACCGGGTTTCAAGAGACCCAGTACTTC; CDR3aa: CASSTGFQETQYF
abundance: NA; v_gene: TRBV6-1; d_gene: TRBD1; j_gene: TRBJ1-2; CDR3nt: TGTGCCAGCAGTTTTGGACAGGGGTTAGGTGGCTACACCTTC; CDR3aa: CASSFGQGLGGYTF
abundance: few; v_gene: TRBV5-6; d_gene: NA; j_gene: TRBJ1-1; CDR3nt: TGTGCCAGCAGCTTAGGAGGGAACACTGAAGCTTTCTTT; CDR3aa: CASSLGGNTEAFF
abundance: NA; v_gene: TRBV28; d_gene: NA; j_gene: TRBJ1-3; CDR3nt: TGTGCCAGCAGCTCTCCGAGTTTCTGGTCAAGCTCCGGGCGGGGTCCCTCTGGAAACACCATATATTTT; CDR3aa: CASSSPSFWSSSGRGPSGNTIYF
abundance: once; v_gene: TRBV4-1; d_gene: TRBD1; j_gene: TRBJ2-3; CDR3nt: TGCGCCAGCAGCCGCCTTGAAAGGACAGGGAGCTCAGATACGCAGTATTTT; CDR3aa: CASSRLERTGSSDTQYF
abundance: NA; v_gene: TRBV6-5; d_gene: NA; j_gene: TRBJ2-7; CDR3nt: TGTGCCAGCAGTCCCGGGATCCACTCCTACGAGCAGTACTTC; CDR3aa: CASSPGIHSYEQYF
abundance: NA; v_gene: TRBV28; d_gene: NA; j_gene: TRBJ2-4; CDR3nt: TGTGCCAGCAGCCCAGCAGTTAGGGCCAAAAACATTCAGTACTTC; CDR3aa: CASSPAVRAKNIQYF
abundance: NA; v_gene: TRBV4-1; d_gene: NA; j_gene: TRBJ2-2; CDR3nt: TGCGCCAGCAGCCAAGACGATGGCGGGGAGCTGTTTTTT; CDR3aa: CASSQDDGGELFF
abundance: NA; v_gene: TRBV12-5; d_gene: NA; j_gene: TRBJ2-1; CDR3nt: TGTGCTAGTGGTTTGGTAATCGGTCAGGGGCCCGCTGAGCAGTTCTTC; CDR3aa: CASGLVIGQGPAEQFF
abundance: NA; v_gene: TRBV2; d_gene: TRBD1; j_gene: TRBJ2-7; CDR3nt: TGTGCCAGCAGCGGGGACAGCCAATACGAGCAGTACTTC; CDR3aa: CASSGDSQYEQYF
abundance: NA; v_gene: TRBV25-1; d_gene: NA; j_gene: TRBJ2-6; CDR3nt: TGTGCCAGCAGTACCCCGTCTGGGGCCAACGTCCTGACTTTC; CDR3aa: CASSTPSGANVLTF
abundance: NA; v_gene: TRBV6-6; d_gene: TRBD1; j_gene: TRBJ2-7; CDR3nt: TGTGCCAGCAGTTCTAGGGGGACAGGGCCATACGAGCAGTACTTC; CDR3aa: CASSSRGTGPYEQYF
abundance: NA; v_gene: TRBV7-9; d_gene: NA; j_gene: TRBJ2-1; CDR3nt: TGTGCCAGCAGCTTAGCAAGTGCGAGGAATGAGCAGTTCTTC; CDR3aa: CASSLASARNEQFF
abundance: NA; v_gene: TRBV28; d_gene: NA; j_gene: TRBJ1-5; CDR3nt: TGTGCCAGCAGTTTATCGGGTAGTCAGAATAGCAATCAGCCCCAGCATTTT; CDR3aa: CASSLSGSQNSNQPQHF
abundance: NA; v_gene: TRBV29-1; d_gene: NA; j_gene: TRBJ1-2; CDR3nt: TGCAGCGTAGTGGACGAAAAAGCTAACTATGGCTACACCTTC; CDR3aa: CSVVDEKANYGYTF
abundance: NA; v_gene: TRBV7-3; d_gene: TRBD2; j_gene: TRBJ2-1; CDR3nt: TGTGCCAGCAGCCACGTGGGAGGGGCTAGCGGGAACAATGAGCAGTTCTTC; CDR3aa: CASSHVGGASGNNEQFF
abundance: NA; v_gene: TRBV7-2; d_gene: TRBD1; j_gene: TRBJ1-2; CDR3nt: TGTGCCAGCAGCCCTAGGACAGGCGGCTACACCTTC; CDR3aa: CASSPRTGGYTF
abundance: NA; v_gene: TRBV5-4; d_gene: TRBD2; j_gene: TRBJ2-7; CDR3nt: TGTGCCAGCAGCTTGGTTTCGGGGTATGGACTAGCGGTGGGTGAGCAGTACTTC; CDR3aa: CASSLVSGYGLAVGEQYF
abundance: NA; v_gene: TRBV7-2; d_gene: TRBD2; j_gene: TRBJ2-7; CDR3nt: TGTGCCAGCAGCTTCGGGGGAGGGGACTCCTACGAGCAGTACTTC; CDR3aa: CASSFGGGDSYEQYF
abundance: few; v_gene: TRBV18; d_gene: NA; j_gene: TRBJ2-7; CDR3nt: TGTGCCAGCTCACCAGACTACGAGCAGTACTTC; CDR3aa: CASSPDYEQYF
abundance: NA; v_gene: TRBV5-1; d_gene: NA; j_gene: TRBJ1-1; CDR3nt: TGCGCCAGCAGCTTGGTCCGGGGGGCGACGGCTGCCCCGACGGACACTGAAGCTTTCTTT; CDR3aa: CASSLVRGATAAPTDTEAFF
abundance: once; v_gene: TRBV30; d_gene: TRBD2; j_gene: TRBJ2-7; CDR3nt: TGCGCCTGCTTACTAGCGGGAGGGCCTTACGAGCAGTACTTC; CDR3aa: CACLLAGGPYEQYF
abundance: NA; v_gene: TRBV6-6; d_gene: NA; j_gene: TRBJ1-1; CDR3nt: TGTGCCAGCAGTTGGAAGGGAACGAGCACTGAAGCTTTCTTT; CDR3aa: CASSWKGTSTEAFF
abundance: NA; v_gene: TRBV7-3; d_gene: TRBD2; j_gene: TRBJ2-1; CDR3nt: TGTGCCAGCAGCCAATCTAGCGGGAAAGAGCAGTTCTTC; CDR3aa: CASSQSSGKEQFF
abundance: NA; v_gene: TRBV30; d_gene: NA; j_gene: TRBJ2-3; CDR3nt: TGTGCCTGGAGTGTACACGGAACCGATACGCAGTATTTT; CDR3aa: CAWSVHGTDTQYF
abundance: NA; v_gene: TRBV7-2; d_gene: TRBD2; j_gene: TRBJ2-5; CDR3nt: TGTGCCAGCAGCTTAGGACTAGCGGAGGCAGAGTCCCAGTACTTC; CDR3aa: CASSLGLAEAESQYF
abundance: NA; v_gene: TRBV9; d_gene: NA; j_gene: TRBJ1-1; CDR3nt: TGTGCCAGCAGCGTAGGGCAGCTACTTGACAGAGGGAACACTGAAGCTTTCTTT; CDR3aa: CASSVGQLLDRGNTEAFF
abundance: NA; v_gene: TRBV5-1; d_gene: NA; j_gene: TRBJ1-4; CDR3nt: TGCGCCAGCAGCGAACGGGACTCAACTAATGAAAAACTGTTTTTT; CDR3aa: CASSERDSTNEKLFF
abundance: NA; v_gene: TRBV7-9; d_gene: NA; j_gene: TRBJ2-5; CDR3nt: TGTGCCAGCAGCTTAGCCCGGAGACAAGAGACCCAGTACTTC; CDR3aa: CASSLARRQETQYF
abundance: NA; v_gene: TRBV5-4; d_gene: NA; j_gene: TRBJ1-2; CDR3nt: TGTGCCAGCAGCTTGTCCGGGGCCAACCATGGCTACACCTTC; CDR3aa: CASSLSGANHGYTF
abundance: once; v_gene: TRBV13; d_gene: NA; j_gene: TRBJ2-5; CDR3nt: TGTGCCAGCAGATCACCGGGGGAGACCCAGTACTTC; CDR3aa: CASRSPGETQYF
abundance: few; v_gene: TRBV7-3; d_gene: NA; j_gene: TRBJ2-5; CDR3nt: TGTGCCAGCGGCAGGACGGCAGGAGGGACCCAGTACTTC; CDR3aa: CASGRTAGGTQYF
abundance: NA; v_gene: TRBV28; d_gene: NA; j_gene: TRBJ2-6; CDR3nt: TGTGCCAGCAGTTTATTAGGGGCCAACTTCCCCAACGTCCTGACTTTC; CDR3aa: CASSLLGANFPNVLTF
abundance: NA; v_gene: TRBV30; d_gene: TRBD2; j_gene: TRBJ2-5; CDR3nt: TGTGCCTGGAGTGTATATCCGGCGGGAGGACACGAGACCCAGTACTTC; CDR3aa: CAWSVYPAGGHETQYF
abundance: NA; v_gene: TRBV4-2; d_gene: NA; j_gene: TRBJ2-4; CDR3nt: TGTGCCAGCAGCCAAGCCCCTGGACAGTCGAAAAACATTCAGTACTTC; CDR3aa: CASSQAPGQSKNIQYF
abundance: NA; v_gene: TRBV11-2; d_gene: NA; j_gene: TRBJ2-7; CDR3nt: TGTGCCAGCAGCTTAGATCGGGGGAGCGAGCAGTACTTC; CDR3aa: CASSLDRGSEQYF
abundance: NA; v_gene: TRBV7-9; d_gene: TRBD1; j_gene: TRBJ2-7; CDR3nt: TGTGCCAGCAGCTTCGGACAGGGGGGGATCGAGCAGTACTTC; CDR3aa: CASSFGQGGIEQYF
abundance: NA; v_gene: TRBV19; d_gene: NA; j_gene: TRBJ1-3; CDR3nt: TGTGCCAGTGCGCGGGATAGGATCTCTGGAAACACCATATATTTT; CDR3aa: CASARDRISGNTIYF
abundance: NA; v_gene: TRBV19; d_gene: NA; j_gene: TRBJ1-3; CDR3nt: TGTGCCAGCGCCGGTAACACCATATATTTT; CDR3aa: CASAGNTIYF
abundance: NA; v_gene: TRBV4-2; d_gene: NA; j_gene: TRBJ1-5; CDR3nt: TGTGCCAGCAGCCAAGATCTGGGAAATCAGCCCCAGCATTTT; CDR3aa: CASSQDLGNQPQHF
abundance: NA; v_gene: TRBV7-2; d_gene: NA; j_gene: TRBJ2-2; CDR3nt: TGTGCCAGCAGCTTAGAACACTCTGAGAGGGAGCTGTTTTTT; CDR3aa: CASSLEHSERELFF